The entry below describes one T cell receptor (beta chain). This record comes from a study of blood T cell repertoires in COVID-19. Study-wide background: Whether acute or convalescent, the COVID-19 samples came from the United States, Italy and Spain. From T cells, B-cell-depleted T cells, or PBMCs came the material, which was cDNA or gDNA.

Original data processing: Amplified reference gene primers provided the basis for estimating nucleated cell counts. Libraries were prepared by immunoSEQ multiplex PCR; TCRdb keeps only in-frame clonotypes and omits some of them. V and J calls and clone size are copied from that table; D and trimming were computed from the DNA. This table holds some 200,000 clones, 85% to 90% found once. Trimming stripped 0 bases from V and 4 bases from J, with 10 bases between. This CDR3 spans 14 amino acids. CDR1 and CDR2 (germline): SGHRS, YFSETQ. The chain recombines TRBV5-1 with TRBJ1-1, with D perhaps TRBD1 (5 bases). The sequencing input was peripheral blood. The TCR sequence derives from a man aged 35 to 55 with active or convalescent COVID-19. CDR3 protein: CASSLEWGGTEAFF. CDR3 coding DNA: TGCGCCAGCAGCTTGGAGTGGGGCGGCACTGAAGCTTTCTTT.